This is a list of T cell receptor beta chains from one sample in a study of T cell responses to AZD1222 COVID-19 vaccine. Clones were sequenced by immunoSEQ multiplex PCR, and TCRdb holds only the in-frame ones, with some missing. This repertoire shows roughly 100,000 clones, roughly 90% found once; its top ten account for roughly 26%. Sequencing was performed on peripheral blood, taken on day 0 of AZD1222 vaccination. The source of these receptors is an adult in good health. Each CDR3 is given with its conserved first and last residue. The D gene is left open where the match is weak. Rows may omit the clone size; those that give it use once, few, many or a size class.

-	TRBV7-9	TRBD2	TRBJ2-7	CASRVAGGFYEQYF	TGTGCCAGCCGGGTAGCGGGAGGTTTCTACGAGCAGTACTTC
-	TRBV5-6	-	TRBJ2-2	CASSPLGAHTGELFF	TGTGCCAGCAGCCCGCTGGGGGCCCACACCGGGGAGCTGTTTTTT
-	TRBV9	TRBD2	TRBJ2-1	CASSVDPTSGYNEQFF	TGTGCCAGCAGCGTAGATCCGACTAGCGGTTACAATGAGCAGTTCTTC
-	TRBV6-2/TRBV6-3	-	TRBJ1-5	CASSYTGRQPQHF	TGTGCCAGCAGTTACACAGGGCGTCAGCCCCAGCATTTT
once	TRBV7-6	-	TRBJ1-4	CASSPVPQEKLFF	TGTGCCAGCAGCCCCGTTCCCCAAGAAAAACTGTTTTTT
-	TRBV18	-	TRBJ1-1	CASSPLSQESNTEAFF	TGTGCCAGCTCACCACTCTCCCAGGAATCGAACACTGAAGCTTTCTTT
once	TRBV6-6	TRBD2	TRBJ2-7	CASSSPGLVSYEQYF	TGTGCCAGCAGTTCCCCAGGACTAGTCAGCTACGAGCAGTACTTC
-	TRBV5-4	-	TRBJ1-1	CASSLVDTEAFF	TGTGCCAGCAGCTTGGTGGACACTGAAGCTTTCTTT
-	TRBV12-2	-	TRBJ2-7	CASRFRLTSGRRYEQYF	TGTGCAAGTCGCTTTAGGTTGACTAGCGGGAGGAGATACGAGCAGTACTTC
once	TRBV30	TRBD2	TRBJ2-2	CAWKLSGRGATGELFF	TGTGCCTGGAAACTTAGCGGGAGAGGGGCCACCGGGGAGCTGTTTTTT
few	TRBV28	-	TRBJ1-5	CASSVTGPRHF	TGTGCCAGCAGTGTGACGGGTCCCCGGCATTTT
-	TRBV5-4	-	TRBJ1-5	CASSLDGYSNQPQHF	TGTGCCAGCAGCTTGGACGGGTATAGCAATCAGCCCCAGCATTTT
few	TRBV6-5	TRBD1	TRBJ2-5	CASQGAGETQYF	TGTGCCAGCCAGGGGGCGGGAGAGACCCAGTACTTC
-	TRBV6-5	-	TRBJ1-2	CASSYTSPIGGYTF	TGTGCCAGCAGTTACACGAGCCCCATCGGGGGCTACACCTTC
-	TRBV28	-	TRBJ2-7	CASSLDGSGNEQYF	TGTGCCAGCAGTTTGGACGGGAGTGGGAACGAGCAGTACTTC
-	TRBV18	TRBD1	TRBJ1-6	CASSPLDRGSSYNSPLHF	TGTGCCAGCTCACCACTTGACAGGGGGAGCTCCTATAATTCACCCCTCCACTTT
-	TRBV7-3	TRBD1	TRBJ2-3	CASSRDRGSADTQYF	TGTGCCAGCAGCCGGGACAGGGGATCTGCAGATACGCAGTATTTT
-	TRBV6-5	-	TRBJ1-1	CASSYRFAGVGTEAFF	TGTGCCAGCAGTTACAGGTTCGCGGGGGTCGGCACTGAAGCTTTCTTT
-	TRBV10-3	-	TRBJ2-5	CAISELDPSLQFQETQYF	TGTGCCATCAGTGAACTAGACCCAAGTTTGCAATTCCAAGAGACCCAGTACTTC
-	TRBV6-6	-	TRBJ2-7	CASTQGYEQYF	TGTGCCAGCACACAGGGATACGAGCAGTACTTC
-	TRBV24-1	TRBD2	TRBJ2-1	CATSDESSGSRDEQFF	TGTGCCACCAGTGACGAGTCTAGCGGGAGTAGGGATGAGCAGTTCTTC
-	TRBV7-8	-	TRBJ1-3	CASSLEARQGNTIYF	TGTGCCAGCAGCTTAGAAGCCAGACAGGGAAACACCATATATTTT
-	TRBV28	TRBD1	TRBJ1-4	CASSNGQEAEKLFF	TGTGCCAGCAGTAACGGACAGGAGGCTGAAAAACTGTTTTTT
few	TRBV6-2/TRBV6-3	-	TRBJ2-3	CASSYSGQFTDTQYF	TGTGCCAGCAGTTACTCCGGACAGTTCACAGATACGCAGTATTTT
-	TRBV6-5	TRBD2	TRBJ2-5	CASSLAGGGETQYF	TGTGCCAGCTCCCTAGCGGGAGGGGGAGAGACCCAGTACTTC
few	TRBV29-1	-	TRBJ2-3	CSVDSTDTQYF	TGCAGCGTTGACAGCACAGATACGCAGTATTTT
few	TRBV7-9	-	TRBJ1-1	CASSLVWGTEAFF	TGTGCCAGCAGCTTAGTTTGGGGTACTGAAGCTTTCTTT